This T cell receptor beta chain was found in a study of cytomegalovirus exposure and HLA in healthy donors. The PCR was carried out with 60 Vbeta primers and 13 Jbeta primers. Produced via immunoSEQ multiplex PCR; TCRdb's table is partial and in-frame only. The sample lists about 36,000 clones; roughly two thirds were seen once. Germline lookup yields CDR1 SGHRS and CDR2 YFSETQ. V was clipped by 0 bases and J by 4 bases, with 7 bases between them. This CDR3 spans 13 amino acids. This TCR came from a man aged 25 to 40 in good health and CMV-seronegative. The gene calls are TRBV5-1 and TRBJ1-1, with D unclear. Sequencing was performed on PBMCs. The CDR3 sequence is CASSLVLATEAFF. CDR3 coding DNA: TGCGCCAGCAGCTTGGTATTAGCCACTGAAGCTTTCTTT.